One sample yielded the 31 T cell receptor beta chains listed below, sequenced in a study of CXCR3-negative and CXCR3-positive naive CD8 T cells. General observations from the study: CXCR3-positive naive cells had TRB CDR3s that were more hydrophobic than CXCR3-negative naive cells had.

For these TCRs, the target antigens are not known. Preparation of TRB cDNA libraries relied on 5' RACE carrying UMI labels. TCRdb reworked the 5' RACE reads into one entry per CDR3 protein, no DNA. This sample contains 150,000 or so distinct CDR3 sequences. Sequencing was done on a sample of naive CXCR3+ CD8+ T cells from blood. Subset denoted: CD45RO-CCR7+CD27+CD95- naive CD8+ T cells expressing CXCR3 (TNR3+). The receptors stem from a human donor in good health. Some clones in this sample may be carry-over from other donors' samples.

The CDR3 sequence: CASSLSSGGRDNEQFF. The rearrangement joins TRBV7-9 to TRBJ2-1; TCRdb gives TRBD1 as the D gene, but with no DNA this cannot be confirmed. Looked up from germline, CDR1 is SEHNR and CDR2 is FQNEAQ (reference sequence). The CDR3 spans 16 residues.

The rearrangement uses TRBV6-5 and TRBJ1-1. Germline loops: CDR1 MNHEY, CDR2 SVGAGI. This CDR3 is built from 13 residues. The CDR3 protein is CASSYSWNTEAFF.

The J gene is TRBJ2-7, the V gene TRBV12-3 or TRBV12-4; absent DNA, TCRdb's TRBD1 call cannot be checked. The CDR3 covers 15 residues. This CDR3 reads CASSLWEQGGHEQYF.

J is TRBJ1-3 and V is TRBV4-2; the TCRdb call, TRBD1, lacks DNA for checking. The germline gives CDR1 LGHNA, CDR2 YNFKEQ. This CDR3 has 18 amino acids. The CDR3 reads CASSQDLDRESSGNTIYF.

This sequence joins TRBV20-1 and TRBJ1-2; TCRdb gives TRBD1 as the D gene, but with no DNA this cannot be confirmed. The CDR3 is made up of 14 amino acids. Per germline, CDR1 DFQATT and CDR2 SNEGSKA (reference sequence). CDR3 amino acids: CSARGDSNNYGYTF.

V is TRBV6-5 and J is TRBJ2-7; TCRdb's D gene call, TRBD1, goes unchecked for lack of DNA. Germline V gene data show CDR1 as MNHEY and CDR2 as SVGAGI. The CDR3 extends over 18 amino acids. The CDR3 protein is CASSYTSPGQGRTYEQYF.

The chain couples TRBV20-1 to TRBJ1-1; TCRdb's D call of TRBD1 is untestable without DNA. The germline gives CDR1 DFQATT, CDR2 SNEGSKA (reference sequence). The CDR3 spans 14 residues. CDR3: CSARDYRLHTEAFF.

This chain links TRBV5-1 with TRBJ1-1; the D call from TCRdb, TRBD1, cannot be confirmed without DNA. The CDR3 length is 18 residues. Germline V gene sequence: CDR1 SGHRS, CDR2 YFSETQ. This CDR3 reads CASSPLPGHLSLNTEAFF.

The chain employs TRBV29-1 and TRBJ2-7. Per the germline V gene, CDR1 is SQVTM and CDR2 is ANQGSEA. There are 11 residues in the CDR3. The CDR3 is CSVVVLYEQYF.

The chain is built from TRBV6-6 and TRBJ1-2. Germline CDR1 MNHNY, CDR2 SVGAGI (reference sequence). CDR3 length: 12 amino acids. CDR3 protein: CAVLGRVGGYTF.

The gene calls are TRBV29-1 and TRBJ1-2. Germline V gives CDR1 SQVTM, CDR2 ANQGSEA. This CDR3 comprises 11 residues. CDR3 sequence reads: CSADFSYGYTF.

This sequence joins TRBV25-1 and TRBJ2-7. Germline loops: CDR1 MGHDK, CDR2 SYGVNS. CDR3 size: 12 residues. The CDR3 loop is CASWGSSYEQYF.

The chain's CDR3 is CVSSLGLGQPQHF. The chain couples TRBV7-9 to TRBJ1-5. This CDR3 spans 13 amino acids. Looked up from germline, CDR1 is SEHNR and CDR2 is FQNEAQ (reference sequence).

The genes are TRBV9 and TRBJ2-1; TCRdb's D gene call, TRBD1, goes unchecked for lack of DNA. The germline CDR1 and CDR2 sequences are SGDLS and YYNGEE. The CDR3 loop spans 18 amino acids. Here the CDR3 reads CASSVVPPDRVTYNEQFF.

The chain combines TRBV2 with TRBJ2-5; absent DNA, TCRdb's TRBD2 call cannot be checked. Germline V lookup: CDR1 SNHLY, CDR2 FYNNEI. The CDR3 sequence is 16 residues long. The CDR3 spells CASSEQRGGGIKTQYF. The full variable domain, its missing parts supplied by reference TRBV2 and TRBJ2-5, is EPEVTQTPSHQVTQMGQEVILRCVPISNHLYFYWYRQILGQKVEFLVSFYNNEISEKSEIFDDQFSVERPDGSNFTLKIRSTKLEDSAMYFCASSEQRGGGIKTQYFGPGTRLLVL.

J is TRBJ2-7 and V is TRBV12-3 or TRBV12-4; the TCRdb D gene call, TRBD1, has no DNA to confirm it. This CDR3 has 16 amino acids. This chain's CDR3 is CASHPTRDSPSYEQYF.

V and J are TRBV6-2 or TRBV6-3 and TRBJ2-1; TCRdb proposes TRBD1, but this gene call is untestable without DNA. Germline V gene lookup returns CDR1 MNHEY and CDR2 SVGEGT. This CDR3 is built from 11 residues. This CDR3 reads CASSPGNEQFF.

The genes are TRBV20-1 and TRBJ2-1; the D call of TRBD1 rests on TCRdb alone, since no DNA is present to check it. This CDR3 region has 13 residues. Germline assignment: CDR1 DFQATT and CDR2 SNEGSKA (reference sequence). The chain's CDR3 is CSASGSRKNEQFF.

J is TRBJ2-5 and V is TRBV14; the TCRdb D gene call, TRBD1, has no DNA to confirm it. The germline V gene encodes CDR1 SGHDN and CDR2 FVKESK. The CDR3 sequence is 16 residues long. The CDR3 sequence is CASSRLDNLRQETQYF.

This chain links TRBV7-9 with TRBJ2-2. Germline V gene sequence: CDR1 SEHNR, CDR2 FQNEAQ (reference sequence). The CDR3 is made up of 15 amino acids. The CDR3 is CASSFSGSGTGELFF.

V and J are TRBV15 and TRBJ1-2. The CDR3 sequence is 15 residues long. The germline gives CDR1 LNHNV, CDR2 YYDKDF (reference sequence). The CDR3 spells CATSHARASGYGYTF.

This chain uses TRBV18 with TRBJ2-7; TCRdb names TRBD2, which stays unverified in the absence of DNA. The CDR3 is 18 amino acids. Germline CDR1 and CDR2: KGHSH and LQKENI. The CDR3 sequence is CASSPPGTSTPSVDEQYF.

V gene TRBV5-1 combines with J gene TRBJ2-2; the TCRdb D gene call, TRBD2, has no DNA to confirm it. This CDR3 has 17 amino acids. Germline V gene data show CDR1 as SGHRS and CDR2 as YFSETQ. The CDR3 sequence is CASSSNPGTHNTGELFF.

The chain has TRBV28 and TRBJ2-3; TCRdb gives TRBD2 as the D gene, but with no DNA this cannot be confirmed. The CDR3 consists of 17 residues. CDR1 MDHEN and CDR2 SYDVKM come from the germline V gene. This CDR3 reads CASSLLATGLLTDTQYF.

The chain has TRBV24-1 and TRBJ1-5; TCRdb returns TRBD1, unconfirmable since there is no DNA. This CDR3 spans 17 amino acids. Per the germline V gene, CDR1 is KGHDR and CDR2 is SFDVKD. The CDR3: CATSEGTGTASNQPQHF.

V is TRBV29-1 and J is TRBJ2-7. The CDR3 spans 13 residues. The germline CDR1 and CDR2 sequences are SQVTM and ANQGSEA. This chain's CDR3 is CSVRRGDSYEQYF.

The genes are TRBV21-1 and TRBJ2-2; the TCRdb D gene call, TRBD2, has no DNA to confirm it. TRBV21-1 is a known pseudogene. The CDR3 has 19 amino acids. CDR3 amino acids: CASSKIILAGGEESGELFF.

The V call is TRBV28, the J call TRBJ2-1; with no DNA, the TCRdb D assignment of TRBD2 cannot be verified. The CDR3 runs to 17 residues. Looked up from germline, CDR1 is MDHEN and CDR2 is SYDVKM. CDR3 loop: CASSFSGTSQAYNEQFF.

The chain is built from TRBV29-1 and TRBJ2-3; TCRdb names TRBD2, which stays unverified in the absence of DNA. CDR1 is SQVTM and CDR2 is ANQGSEA in the germline V gene. This CDR3 comprises 15 residues. CDR3 in amino acids: CSVLILAANTDTQYF.

The chain combines TRBV4-1 with TRBJ1-1; TCRdb proposes TRBD1, but this gene call is untestable without DNA. CDR1 and CDR2 (germline): MGHRA, YSYEKL. The CDR3 runs 17 residues. CDR3 loop: CASSRYAGPGVNTEAFF.

V is TRBV9 and J is TRBJ2-1; TCRdb outputs TRBD1, but without DNA this stays unchecked. In germline, CDR1 is SGDLS, CDR2 YYNGEE. The CDR3 extends over 16 amino acids. The CDR3 sequence: CASSPLGGSSYNEQFF.